These 17 T cell receptor beta chains originate from one sample sequenced in a study of blood T cell repertoires in COVID-19. Repertoires were generated with immunoSEQ multiplex PCR, while TCRdb's copy carries only in-frame clones and drops some. The sample holds 250,000 to 300,000 clones, around 87% seen once. Material for sequencing was peripheral blood. The receptor source for this set is a woman aged 55-69 years with COVID-19, enrolled during active disease.

This rearrangement joins TRBV6-5 to TRBJ2-1; D remains ambiguous. Trimming took off 6 bases at V and 2 bases at J, with 8 bases between the two ends. CDR3 length: 13 amino acids. The germline CDR1 and CDR2 sequences are MNHEY and SVGAGI. CDR3 amino acids: CASRELTYNEQFF. DNA for the CDR3: TGTGCCAGCAGGGAGCTGACCTACAATGAGCAGTTCTTC.

The CDR3 DNA is TGTGCCAGCAGTTCAATAGCTCCAGGGTTGACCAAAAACATTCAGTACTTC. The encoded protein is CASSSIAPGLTKNIQYF. The gene calls are TRBV27 and TRBJ2-4; maybe TRBD1 (5 bases). CDR1 MNHEY and CDR2 SMNVEV come from the germline V gene (reference sequence). V was shortened by 4 bases and J by 2 bases, with 18 bases between the two germline ends. The CDR3 is made up of 17 amino acids.

V and J are TRBV19 and TRBJ2-3; 13 positions match TRBD2. Germline V gene data show CDR1 as LNHDA and CDR2 as SQIVND (reference sequence). V lost 9 bases and J lost 4; bases outside the gene matches: 7. The CDR3 has 15 amino acids. The CDR3 region is CARKTSGGRADTQYF. The CDR3, as DNA: TGTGCCAGAAAGACTAGCGGGGGGAGGGCAGATACGCAGTATTTT.

The chain joins TRBV18 to TRBJ1-1; D uncertain. Germline CDR1 and CDR2: KGHSH and LQKENI. Trimming pared 4 bases from V and 3 bases from J, leaving 9 bases between. The CDR3 is 13 amino acids. The CDR3: CASSQKRDTEAFF. The CDR3, as DNA: TGTGCCAGCTCACAGAAGCGAGACACTGAAGCTTTCTTT.

The chain is built from TRBV3-1 (or the pseudogene TRBV3-2) and TRBJ1-1; the match to TRBD1 covers 7 bases. V shed 7 bases and J 4 bases; nucleotides not matched to a gene: 9. Germline V gives CDR1 LGHDT, CDR2 YNNKEL (reference sequence). This CDR3 is built from 14 residues. The CDR3 loop is CASTKSEGATEAFF. The CDR3 DNA is TGTGCCAGCACCAAATCTGAGGGGGCCACTGAAGCTTTCTTT.

Only one count was recorded for this clone. V gene TRBV3-1 (or the pseudogene TRBV3-2) combines with J gene TRBJ1-1, with TRBD1 matching 9 bases. CDR3 length: 13 residues. Germline V CDR1 and CDR2: LGHDT, YNNKEL (reference sequence). The ends lost 4 bases at V and 7 bases at J; junction bases unmatched: 4. The DNA for the CDR3 is TGTGCCAGCAGCCGACAGGGGGGCGTTGAAGCTTTCTTT. Residues: CASSRQGGVEAFF.

This chain joins TRBV10-3 and TRBJ1-1, with D maybe TRBD1 (5 bases). This CDR3 comprises 13 residues. Trimming left V 7 bases short and J 3 bases short, with 12 bases between. Germline V gene data show CDR1 as ENHRY and CDR2 as SYGVKD. CDR3 amino acids: CAIKVQGDTEAFF. CDR3 DNA: TGTGCCATCAAGGTACAAGGGGACACTGAAGCTTTCTTT.

The chain links TRBV5-1 to TRBJ1-6; D is undetermined. Germline V gene lookup returns CDR1 SGHRS and CDR2 YFSETQ. This CDR3 has 17 residues. The ends were cut back, 0 bases at V and 6 bases at J, with 16 bases in the middle. The CDR3 is CASSLDGGGYPNSPLHF. The CDR3 nucleotides read TGCGCCAGCAGCTTGGACGGTGGAGGTTACCCTAATTCACCCCTCCACTTT.

This chain links TRBV7-6 with TRBJ2-2, with 14 bases lining up with TRBD2. This CDR3 region has 17 residues. CDR1 is SGHVS, CDR2 FNYEAQ, per germline. Trimming at V came to 5 bases and at J to 0 bases, leaving 2 bases not matched to a gene. The CDR3 sequence: CASSRTSGGPNTGELFF. As DNA, the CDR3 is TGTGCCAGCAGCCGGACTAGCGGGGGGCCGAACACCGGGGAGCTGTTTTTT.

The rearrangement joins TRBV7-2 to TRBJ1-6; D remains unclear. Per the germline V gene, CDR1 is SGHTA and CDR2 is FQGNSA. The V end was cut by 5 bases, the J end by 6 bases, with 14 bases between. This CDR3 has 15 amino acids. The CDR3 DNA reads TGTGCCAGCAGCCCCGGCCAGGTCCTTAATTCACCCCTCCACTTT. It is translated as CASSPGQVLNSPLHF.

The gene calls are TRBV7-3 and TRBJ1-1; D is undetermined. The V and J ends lost 5 bases and 1 base respectively, with 8 bases between them. CDR3 length: 13 residues. Germline lookup yields CDR1 SGHTA and CDR2 FQGTGA. Here the CDR3 reads CASSLPGNTEAFF. CDR3 coding DNA: TGTGCCAGCAGCCTCCCGGGGAACACTGAAGCTTTCTTT.

This clone was counted a single time. The rearrangement joins TRBV5-1 to TRBJ2-2, with 7 bases matching TRBD1. The length of the CDR3 is 15 residues. The germline V gene has CDR1 SGHRS and CDR2 YFSETQ. The trim removed 3 bases at V and 0 bases at J, leaving 2 bases unmatched. The DNA of the CDR3 is TGCGCCAGCAGCTGGGACAGTTCGAACACCGGGGAGCTGTTTTTT. Protein sequence: CASSWDSSNTGELFF. The full variable domain, completed using reference TRBV5-1 and TRBJ2-2, is KAGVTQTPRYLIKTRGQQVTLSCSPISGHRSVSWYQQTPGQGLQFLFEYFSETQRNKGNFPGRFSGRQFSNSRSEMNVSTLELGDSALYLCASSWDSSNTGELFFGEGSRLTVL.

The rearrangement joins TRBV7-9 to TRBJ2-1, with D maybe TRBD1 (6 bases). Trimming left V 6 bases short and J 4 bases short, with 16 bases between. The CDR3 totals 15 residues. Germline values: CDR1 SEHNR, CDR2 FQNEAQ (reference sequence). The CDR3 nucleotides read TGTGCCAGCAGTCCCTACACAGGGAAATACAATGAGCAGTTCTTC. It specifies CASSPYTGKYNEQFF.

The gene calls are TRBV11-3 and TRBJ1-1; 8 nucleotides match TRBD1. Trimming removed 5 bases from V and 11 bases from J; junction bases left unmatched: 10. This CDR3 has 13 amino acids. Germline CDR1 SGHNT, CDR2 YENEEA. CDR3 region: CASSTGQGWPAFF. Here the CDR3 DNA reads TGTGCCAGCAGCACCGGACAGGGCTGGCCTGCTTTCTTT. The whole variable domain, filled in from reference TRBV11-3 and TRBJ1-1, reads EAGVVQSPRYKIIEKKQPVAFWCNPISGHNTLYWYLQNLGQGPELLIRYENEEAVDDSQLPKDRFSAERLKGVDSTLKIQPAELGDSAVYLCASSTGQGWPAFFGQGTRLTVV.

The chain is built from TRBV5-4 and TRBJ2-1; 12 bases align to TRBD2. In germline, CDR1 is SGHNT, CDR2 YYREEE (reference sequence). The length of the CDR3 is 18 residues. With V trimmed by 2 bases and J by 0 bases, 6 bases remained unmatched. CDR3 sequence (DNA): TGTGCCAGCAGCTTTTTACTAGCGGGGGGACGCTCCTACAATGAGCAGTTCTTC. It yields the protein CASSFLLAGGRSYNEQFF.

The chain employs TRBV5-1 and TRBJ1-4; 8 positions match TRBD1. This CDR3 is built from 14 residues. Looked up from germline, CDR1 is SGHRS and CDR2 is YFSETQ. With V trimmed by 0 bases and J by 9 bases, 4 bases remained unmatched. CDR3 loop: CASSLAQGEKKLFF. Written as DNA, the CDR3 is TGCGCCAGCAGCTTGGCACAGGGGGAGAAAAAACTGTTTTTT.

This chain joins TRBV5-4 and TRBJ1-2; 7 positions agree with TRBD1. CDR3 length: 13 amino acids. Germline assignment: CDR1 SGHNT and CDR2 YYREEE (reference sequence). J lost 8 bases, V lost 5 bases, and 9 bases had no gene match. In nucleotides, the CDR3 is TGTGCCAGCAGTGATACAGGGGTAATCGGCTACACCTTC. Residues: CASSDTGVIGYTF.